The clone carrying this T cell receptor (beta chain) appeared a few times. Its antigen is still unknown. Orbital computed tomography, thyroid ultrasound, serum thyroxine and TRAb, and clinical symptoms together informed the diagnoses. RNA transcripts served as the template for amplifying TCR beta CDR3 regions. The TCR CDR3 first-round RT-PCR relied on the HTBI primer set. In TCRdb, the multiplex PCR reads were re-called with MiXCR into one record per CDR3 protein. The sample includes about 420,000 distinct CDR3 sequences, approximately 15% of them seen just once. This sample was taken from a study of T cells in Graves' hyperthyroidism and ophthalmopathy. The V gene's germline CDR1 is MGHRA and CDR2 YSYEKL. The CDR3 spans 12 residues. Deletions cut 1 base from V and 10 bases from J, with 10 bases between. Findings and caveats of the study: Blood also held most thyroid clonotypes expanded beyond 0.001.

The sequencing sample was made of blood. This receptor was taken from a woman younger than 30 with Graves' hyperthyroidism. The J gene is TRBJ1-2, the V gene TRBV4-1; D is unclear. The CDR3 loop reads CASSQGGGYYTF. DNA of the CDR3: TGCGCCAGCAGCCAAGGGGGAGGCTACTACACCTTC.